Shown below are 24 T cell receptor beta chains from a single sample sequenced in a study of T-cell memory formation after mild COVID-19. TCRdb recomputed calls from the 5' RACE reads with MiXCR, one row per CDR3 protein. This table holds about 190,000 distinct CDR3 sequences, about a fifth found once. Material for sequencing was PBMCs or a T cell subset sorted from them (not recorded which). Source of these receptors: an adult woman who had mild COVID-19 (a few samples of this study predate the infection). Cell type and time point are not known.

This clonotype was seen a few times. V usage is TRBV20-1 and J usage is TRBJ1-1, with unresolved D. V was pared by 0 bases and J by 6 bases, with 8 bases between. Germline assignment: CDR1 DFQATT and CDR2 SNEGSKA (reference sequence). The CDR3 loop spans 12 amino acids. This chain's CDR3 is CSARDLGAEAFF. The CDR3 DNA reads TGCAGTGCTAGAGATCTGGGCGCTGAAGCTTTCTTT.

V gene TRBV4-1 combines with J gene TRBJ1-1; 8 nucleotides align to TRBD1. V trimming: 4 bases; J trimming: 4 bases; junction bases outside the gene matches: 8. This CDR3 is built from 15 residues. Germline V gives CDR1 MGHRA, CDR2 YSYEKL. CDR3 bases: TGCGCCAGCAGCCCAGGACAGGGATTGGCCACTGAAGCTTTCTTT. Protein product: CASSPGQGLATEAFF.

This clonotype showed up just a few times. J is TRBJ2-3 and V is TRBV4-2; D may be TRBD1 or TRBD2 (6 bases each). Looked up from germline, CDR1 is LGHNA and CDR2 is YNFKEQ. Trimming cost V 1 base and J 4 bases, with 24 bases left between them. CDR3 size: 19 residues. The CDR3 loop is CASSQGRPYGRGGADTQYF. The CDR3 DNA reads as TGTGCCAGCAGCCAAGGACGCCCTTATGGCAGGGGAGGCGCAGATACGCAGTATTTT.

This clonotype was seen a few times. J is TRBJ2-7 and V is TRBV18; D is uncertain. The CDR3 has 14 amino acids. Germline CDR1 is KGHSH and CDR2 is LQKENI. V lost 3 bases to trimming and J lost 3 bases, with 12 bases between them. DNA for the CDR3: TGTGCCAGCTCACCTGTGGGTCCCCACTACGAGCAGTACTTC. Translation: CASSPVGPHYEQYF.

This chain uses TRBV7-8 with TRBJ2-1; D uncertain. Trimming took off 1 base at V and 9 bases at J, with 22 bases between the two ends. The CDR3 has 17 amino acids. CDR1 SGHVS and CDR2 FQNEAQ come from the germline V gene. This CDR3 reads CASSLVKVTPPVGEQFF. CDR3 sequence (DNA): TGTGCCAGCAGCTTAGTTAAGGTGACTCCCCCTGTTGGTGAGCAGTTCTTC.

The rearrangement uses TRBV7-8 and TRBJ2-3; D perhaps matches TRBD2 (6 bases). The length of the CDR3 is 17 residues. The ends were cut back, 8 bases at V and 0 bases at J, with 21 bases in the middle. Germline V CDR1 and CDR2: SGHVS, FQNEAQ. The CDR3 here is CASHLLSGTPSTDTQYF. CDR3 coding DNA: TGTGCCAGCCACCTCCTTAGCGGAACTCCTAGCACAGATACGCAGTATTTT.

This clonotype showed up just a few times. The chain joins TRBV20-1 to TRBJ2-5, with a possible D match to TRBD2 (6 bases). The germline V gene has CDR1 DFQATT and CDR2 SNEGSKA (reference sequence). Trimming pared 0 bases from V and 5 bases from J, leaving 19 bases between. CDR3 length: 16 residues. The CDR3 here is CSARELKIRAGETQYF. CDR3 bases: TGCAGTGCTAGAGAATTAAAGATCCGGGCGGGGGAGACCCAGTACTTC.

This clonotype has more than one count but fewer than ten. CDR3 protein: CASSVDGGSGNTIYF. The DNA of the CDR3 is TGTGCCAGCAGCGTAGACGGAGGGTCTGGAAACACCATATATTTT. This chain links TRBV9 with TRBJ1-3; no firm D call. With 0 bases removed from V and 1 base from J, the gap between germline ends came to 8 bases. Germline V gene sequence: CDR1 SGDLS, CDR2 YYNGEE. The CDR3 loop spans 15 amino acids.

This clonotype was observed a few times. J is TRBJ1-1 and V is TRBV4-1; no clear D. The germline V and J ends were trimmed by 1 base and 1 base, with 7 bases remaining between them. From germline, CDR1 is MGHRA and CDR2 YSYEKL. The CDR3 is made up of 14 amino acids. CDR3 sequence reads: CASSQGLWNTEAFF. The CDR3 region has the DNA TGCGCCAGCAGCCAAGGGTTATGGAACACTGAAGCTTTCTTT.

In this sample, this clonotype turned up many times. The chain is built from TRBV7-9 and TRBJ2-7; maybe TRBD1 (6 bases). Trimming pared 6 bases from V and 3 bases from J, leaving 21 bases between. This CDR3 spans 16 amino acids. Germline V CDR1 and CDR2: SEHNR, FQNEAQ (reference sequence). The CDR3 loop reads CASRTKRGGIFYEQYF. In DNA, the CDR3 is TGTGCCAGCAGGACCAAGCGAGGGGGAATCTTCTACGAGCAGTACTTC.

CDR3 residues: CASSHTGTGLHYGYTF. The CDR3 DNA follows: TGTGCCAGCAGCCATACCGGCACAGGTTTACACTATGGCTACACCTTC. The rearrangement links TRBV7-9 to TRBJ1-2, with D possibly being TRBD1 (5 bases). The CDR3 is made up of 16 amino acids. Germline V gene lookup returns CDR1 SEHNR and CDR2 FQNEAQ (reference sequence). Trimming left V 5 bases short and J 3 bases short, with 19 bases between.

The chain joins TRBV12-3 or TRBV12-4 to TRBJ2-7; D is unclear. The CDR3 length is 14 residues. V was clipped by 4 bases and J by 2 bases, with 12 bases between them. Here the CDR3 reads CASSSPSTPYEQYF. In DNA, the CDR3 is TGTGCCAGCAGTTCTCCGTCGACCCCCTACGAGCAGTACTTC.

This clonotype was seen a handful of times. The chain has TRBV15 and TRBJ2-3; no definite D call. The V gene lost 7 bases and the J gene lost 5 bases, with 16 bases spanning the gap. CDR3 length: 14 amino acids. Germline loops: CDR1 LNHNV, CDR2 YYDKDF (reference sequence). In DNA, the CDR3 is TGTGCCACCAACACCCCCGAGAGACAAGATACGCAGTATTTT. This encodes CATNTPERQDTQYF.

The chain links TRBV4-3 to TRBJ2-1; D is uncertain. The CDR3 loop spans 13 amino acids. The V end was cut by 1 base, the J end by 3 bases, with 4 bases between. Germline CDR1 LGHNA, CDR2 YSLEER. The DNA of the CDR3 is TGCGCCAGCAGCCAAGTGCGCTACAATGAGCAGTTCTTC. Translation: CASSQVRYNEQFF.

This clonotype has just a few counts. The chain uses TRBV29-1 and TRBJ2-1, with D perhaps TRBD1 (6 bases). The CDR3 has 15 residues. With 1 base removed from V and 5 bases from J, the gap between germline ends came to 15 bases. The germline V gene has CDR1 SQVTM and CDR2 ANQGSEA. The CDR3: CSVEGTVTMHNEQFF. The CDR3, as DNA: TGCAGCGTTGAAGGGACAGTTACTATGCACAATGAGCAGTTCTTC.

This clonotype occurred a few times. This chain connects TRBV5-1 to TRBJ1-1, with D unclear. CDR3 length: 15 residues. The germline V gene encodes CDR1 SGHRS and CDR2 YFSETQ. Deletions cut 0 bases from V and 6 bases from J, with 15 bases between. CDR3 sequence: CASSLVDAVHSEAFF. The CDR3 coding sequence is TGCGCCAGCAGCTTGGTAGATGCGGTCCACTCTGAAGCTTTCTTT.

The CDR3 spells CASPGQSQSGNTIYF. In nucleotides, the CDR3 is TGTGCCAGCCCGGGACAGTCTCAATCTGGAAACACCATATATTTT. V usage is TRBV6-6 and J usage is TRBJ1-3; the match to TRBD1 covers 7 bases. The V segment lost 8 bases and the J segment 1 base; nucleotides outside the gene matches: 8. This CDR3 has 15 amino acids. Germline-derived CDR1 and CDR2 are MNHNY and SVGAGI (reference sequence).

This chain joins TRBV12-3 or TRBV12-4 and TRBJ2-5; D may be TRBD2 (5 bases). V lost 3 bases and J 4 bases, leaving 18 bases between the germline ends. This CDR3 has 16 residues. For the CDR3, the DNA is TGTGCCAGCAGTTTCCCTGGTGGGAGCGTGGGAGAGACCCAGTACTTC. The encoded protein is CASSFPGGSVGETQYF.

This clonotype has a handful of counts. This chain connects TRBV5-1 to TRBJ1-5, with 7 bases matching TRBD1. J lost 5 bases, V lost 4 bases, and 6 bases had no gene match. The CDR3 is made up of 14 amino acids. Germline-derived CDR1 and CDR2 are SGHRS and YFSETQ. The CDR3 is CASSPGTDYQPQHF. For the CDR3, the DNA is TGCGCCAGCAGCCCCGGGACAGACTATCAGCCCCAGCATTTT. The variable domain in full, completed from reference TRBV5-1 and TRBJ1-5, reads KAGVTQTPRYLIKTRGQQVTLSCSPISGHRSVSWYQQTPGQGLQFLFEYFSETQRNKGNFPGRFSGRQFSNSRSEMNVSTLELGDSALYLCASSPGTDYQPQHFGDGTRLSIL.

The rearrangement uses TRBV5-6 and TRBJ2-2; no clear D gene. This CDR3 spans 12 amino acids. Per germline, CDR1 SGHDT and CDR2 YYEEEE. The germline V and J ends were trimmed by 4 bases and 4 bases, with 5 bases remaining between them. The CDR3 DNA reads TGTGCCAGCAGCCCTGCCACCGGGGAGCTGTTTTTT. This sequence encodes CASSPATGELFF.

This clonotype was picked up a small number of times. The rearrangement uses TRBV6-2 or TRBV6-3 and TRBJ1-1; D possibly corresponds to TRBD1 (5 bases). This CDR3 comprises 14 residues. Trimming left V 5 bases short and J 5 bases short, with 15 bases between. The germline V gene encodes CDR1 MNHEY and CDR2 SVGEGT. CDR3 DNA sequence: TGTGCCAGCAGTAGAAAAGGTGGGGCGACTGAAGCTTTCTTT. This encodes CASSRKGGATEAFF.

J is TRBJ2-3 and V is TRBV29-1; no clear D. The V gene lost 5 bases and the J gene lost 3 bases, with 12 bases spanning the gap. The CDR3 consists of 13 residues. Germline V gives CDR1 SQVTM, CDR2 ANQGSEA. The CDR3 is CSVPPGLTDTQYF. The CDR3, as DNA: TGCAGCGTTCCCCCAGGCTTAACAGATACGCAGTATTTT.

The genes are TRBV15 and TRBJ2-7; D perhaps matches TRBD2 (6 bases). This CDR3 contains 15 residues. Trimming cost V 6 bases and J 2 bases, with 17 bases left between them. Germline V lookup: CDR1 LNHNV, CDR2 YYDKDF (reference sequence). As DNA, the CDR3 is TGTGCCACCAGGACGACGGGAGACGTCACCTACGAGCAGTACTTC. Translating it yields CATRTTGDVTYEQYF.

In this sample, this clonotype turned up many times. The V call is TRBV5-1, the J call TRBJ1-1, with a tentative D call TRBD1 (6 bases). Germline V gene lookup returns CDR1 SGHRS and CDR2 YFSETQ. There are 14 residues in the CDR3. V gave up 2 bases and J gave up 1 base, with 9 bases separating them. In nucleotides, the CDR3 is TGCGCCAGCAGCTTTGGACAGACGAACACTGAAGCTTTCTTT. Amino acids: CASSFGQTNTEAFF.